One and the same sample provided the 23 T cell receptor beta chains below, sequenced in a study of shared clonotypes between healthy human individuals. Profiled with immunoSEQ multiplex PCR; TCRdb holds only in-frame clones, not every one. The repertoire holds around 1.1 million clones, with roughly 77% as singletons. Sample: memory CD4+ T cells from PBMCs. Subset noted: CD45RA-negative fraction. Receptors were obtained from a man between 18 and 35 years old in good health. Some clones in this sample may be carry-over from other donors' samples.

In its sample, this clone was seen a few times. The chain's CDR3 is CASSLLVLVLSNYGYTF. DNA for the CDR3: TGTGCCAGCAGCTTGTTGGTGTTGGTCCTGAGTAACTATGGCTACACCTTC. This chain joins TRBV5-6 and TRBJ1-2; no clear D gene. The CDR3 contains 17 residues. Germline CDR1 reads SGHDT; CDR2 reads YYEEEE. Deletions cut 1 base from V and 1 base from J, with 17 bases between.

The V gene is TRBV2, the J gene TRBJ2-5, with TRBD2 identical over 11 bases. Germline V gives CDR1 SNHLY, CDR2 FYNNEI. This CDR3 is 14 amino acids long. After removal of 8 bases from V and 2 bases from J, the junction contained 4 bases not matched to a gene. The CDR3 sequence is CASSGLAVQETQYF. CDR3 nucleotide sequence: TGTGCCAGCTCGGGACTAGCGGTTCAAGAGACCCAGTACTTC. Full variable domain (rest looked up from reference TRBV2 and TRBJ2-5): EPEVTQTPSHQVTQMGQEVILRCVPISNHLYFYWYRQILGQKVEFLVSFYNNEISEKSEIFDDQFSVERPDGSNFTLKIRSTKLEDSAMYFCASSGLAVQETQYFGPGTRLLVL.

The V and J genes are TRBV19 and TRBJ2-5; TRBD1 might be the D (5 bases). The CDR3 contains 13 residues. V was shortened by 0 bases and J by 8 bases, with 10 bases between the two germline ends. Germline CDR1 reads LNHDA; CDR2 reads SQIVND (reference sequence). In nucleotides, the CDR3 is TGTGCCAGTAGTATAGAAGCAGGGCGAACCCAGTACTTC. It is translated as CASSIEAGRTQYF.

This sequence joins TRBV7-8 and TRBJ2-2; 12 bases fit TRBD1. The CDR3 length is 20 residues. The V and J ends lost 7 bases and 1 base, in that order; junction bases with no gene match: 16. Germline CDR1 is SGHVS and CDR2 is FQNEAQ. The chain's CDR3 is CASTPGGGQGAIWNTGELFF. CDR3 DNA: TGTGCCAGCACCCCGGGTGGGGGACAGGGGGCAATTTGGAACACCGGGGAGCTGTTTTTT.

In this sample, this clone turned up once. CDR3 sequence (DNA): TGTGCCAGCAGCTCGACAGGGGCCGCGAACACCGGGGAGCTGTTTTTT. This encodes CASSSTGAANTGELFF. The rearrangement links TRBV7-3 to TRBJ2-2; 8 nucleotides align to TRBD1. Trimming took 4 bases from V and 0 from J; bases not matched to a gene: 4. From germline, CDR1 is SGHTA and CDR2 FQGTGA. This CDR3 is built from 16 residues.

V gene TRBV7-9 combines with J gene TRBJ2-1; D might be TRBD1 or TRBD2, each matching 5 bases. The CDR3 runs to 15 residues. V shed 1 base and J shed 9 bases, with 16 bases lying between them. CDR1 and CDR2 (germline): SEHNR, FQNEAQ (reference sequence). The CDR3 here is CASSLDLTRGGEQFF. The CDR3 bases are TGTGCCAGCAGCTTAGACCTCACCCGGGGCGGTGAGCAGTTCTTC.

V is TRBV9 and J is TRBJ2-3; D gene uncertain. V dropped 5 bases and J dropped 2 bases, with 12 bases sitting between them. From germline, CDR1 is SGDLS and CDR2 YYNGEE. This CDR3 spans 14 amino acids. CDR3 bases: TGTGCCAGCAGACCTTCTCCCAACACAGATACGCAGTATTTT. Translating it yields CASRPSPNTDTQYF.

This chain uses TRBV7-9 with TRBJ1-6, with D unclear. Germline values: CDR1 SEHNR, CDR2 FQNEAQ (reference sequence). This CDR3 has 13 amino acids. V was trimmed by 4 bases and J by 5 bases, leaving 6 bases between them. The DNA of the CDR3 is TGTGCCAGCAGCTCCCCGAATAATTCACCCCTCCACTTT. It encodes CASSSPNNSPLHF.

Details on this clone: The identical CDR3 is also encoded by other nucleotide sequences in the sample. V gene TRBV2 combines with J gene TRBJ2-7, with D maybe TRBD2 (5 bases). The CDR3 spans 15 residues. Germline V gene sequence: CDR1 SNHLY, CDR2 FYNNEI. V lost 1 base and J lost 0, with 10 bases in between. The CDR3 loop reads CASSEGVGSSYEQYF. In DNA form, the CDR3 reads TGTGCCAGCAGTGAAGGTGTTGGGAGCTCCTACGAGCAGTACTTC.

This sequence joins TRBV7-2 and TRBJ2-5, with a possible D match to TRBD2 (5 bases). V was trimmed by 5 bases and J by 5 bases, leaving 12 bases between them. CDR3 length: 13 residues. Germline loops: CDR1 SGHTA, CDR2 FQGNSA. The CDR3 bases are TGTGCCAGCAGCCCGGGGTCGGGGGAGACCCAGTACTTC. This gives the protein CASSPGSGETQYF. Supplemented by reference TRBV7-2 and TRBJ2-5, the full variable domain reads GAGVSQSPSNKVTEKGKDVELRCDPISGHTALYWYRQSLGQGLEFLIYFQGNSAPDKSGLPSDRFSAERTGGSVSTLTIQRTQQEDSAVYLCASSPGSGETQYFGPGTRLLVL.

This clone was seen a few times. The rearrangement joins TRBV5-1 to TRBJ2-5; 9 bases match TRBD1. This CDR3 is built from 15 residues. Germline CDR1 SGHRS, CDR2 YFSETQ. Losses at the gene ends were 2 bases for V and 6 bases for J; bases not matched to a gene: 8. CDR3: CASSFTGTGSQTQYF. In nucleotides, the CDR3 is TGCGCCAGCAGCTTCACCGGGACAGGGTCACAGACCCAGTACTTC.

The J gene is TRBJ1-4, the V gene TRBV15; no firm D call. Trimming cost V 5 bases and J 13 bases, with 14 bases left between them. The V gene's germline CDR1 is LNHNV and CDR2 YYDKDF (reference sequence). There are 12 residues in the CDR3. CDR3 in DNA: TGTGCCACCAGCCCACGGGCGAACGGACTGTTTTTT. It is translated as CATSPRANGLFF.

This sequence joins TRBV5-1 and TRBJ1-4; D not resolved. The CDR3 is 15 amino acids. Trimming removed 0 bases at V and 0 bases at J, with 6 bases between. Germline V gene lookup returns CDR1 SGHRS and CDR2 YFSETQ. The DNA of the CDR3 is TGCGCCAGCAGCTTGGACCCGGCAACTAATGAAAAACTGTTTTTT. It encodes CASSLDPATNEKLFF.

The chain has TRBV28 and TRBJ1-2, with 9 bases lining up with TRBD1. With 4 bases clipped from V and 2 bases from J, the junction kept 5 bases outside the gene matches. Germline V gives CDR1 MDHEN, CDR2 SYDVKM. This CDR3 comprises 15 residues. For the CDR3, the DNA is TGTGCCAGCAGTTCCCCGGGACAGGGAAACTATGGCTACACCTTC. Translating it yields CASSSPGQGNYGYTF.

This chain uses TRBV4-3 with TRBJ2-7; 7 bases line up with TRBD1. With V trimmed by 4 bases and J by 4 bases, 10 bases remained unmatched. Germline V CDR1 and CDR2: LGHNA, YSLEER. The CDR3 covers 15 residues. The CDR3 region has the DNA TGCGCCAGCAGCCGAACAGGGGCCTCCTCTTACGAGCAGTACTTC. This translates into CASSRTGASSYEQYF.

This clone was recorded a few times. This rearrangement joins TRBV5-1 to TRBJ2-2; D is undetermined. The CDR3 covers 13 residues. The germline CDR1 and CDR2 sequences are SGHRS and YFSETQ. V lost 1 base and J 6 bases, leaving 7 bases between the germline ends. The CDR3 loop is CASSLWVPGELFF. As DNA, the CDR3 is TGCGCCAGCAGCTTGTGGGTTCCCGGGGAGCTGTTTTTT. Based on the CDR3 plus reference TRBV5-1 and TRBJ2-2, the full variable domain is KAGVTQTPRYLIKTRGQQVTLSCSPISGHRSVSWYQQTPGQGLQFLFEYFSETQRNKGNFPGRFSGRQFSNSRSEMNVSTLELGDSALYLCASSLWVPGELFFGEGSRLTVL.

The chain carries TRBV9 and TRBJ2-6; tentative D call: TRBD1 (6 bases). CDR1 SGDLS and CDR2 YYNGEE come from the germline V gene. The length of the CDR3 is 16 residues. V was clipped by 4 bases and J by 2 bases, with 13 bases between them. The CDR3 DNA follows: TGTGCCAGCAGCTCTAACTACAGGGCTGGGGCCAACGTCCTGACTTTC. Amino acid sequence: CASSSNYRAGANVLTF. Full variable domain (outside the CDR3, taken from reference TRBV9 and TRBJ2-6): DSGVTQTPKHLITATGQRVTLRCSPRSGDLSVYWYQQSLDQGLQFLIQYYNGEERAKGNILERFSAQQFPDLHSELNLSSLELGDSALYFCASSSNYRAGANVLTFGAGSRLTVL.

In its sample, this clone was seen a few times. The V and J genes are TRBV7-2 and TRBJ2-7; 14 bases agree with TRBD2. After removal of 5 bases from V and 4 bases from J, the junction contained 7 bases not matched to a gene. Germline V gene data show CDR1 as SGHTA and CDR2 as FQGNSA. The CDR3 contains 16 residues. The CDR3 sequence: CASSTGLAGGGYEQYF. DNA for the CDR3: TGTGCCAGCAGCACTGGACTAGCGGGAGGAGGGTACGAGCAGTACTTC.

In the case of this clone: The same CDR3 can be traced to other DNA sequences in this sample. The chain joins TRBV11-3 to TRBJ2-3, with a tentative D call TRBD1 (5 bases). The germline V and J ends were trimmed by 5 bases and 4 bases, with 13 bases remaining between them. CDR1 SGHNT and CDR2 YENEEA come from the germline V gene. There are 14 residues in the CDR3. The CDR3 DNA is TGTGCCAGCAGCCTCCGGCAGGGCGCAGATACGCAGTATTTT. This encodes CASSLRQGADTQYF.

This clone was counted a single time. The chain has TRBV14 and TRBJ1-1; 10 nucleotides agree with TRBD1. V was pared by 4 bases and J by 3 bases, with 8 bases of the junction left unmatched. The germline V gene encodes CDR1 SGHDN and CDR2 FVKESK. CDR3 length: 16 amino acids. The CDR3 loop reads CASSLRQGAIDTEAFF. DNA for the CDR3: TGTGCCAGCAGCCTCAGACAGGGGGCAATCGACACTGAAGCTTTCTTT. The variable domain in full, with the rest retrieved from reference TRBV14 and TRBJ1-1, is EAGVTQFPSHSVIEKGQTVTLRCDPISGHDNLYWYRRVMGKEIKFLLHFVKESKQDESGMPNNRFLAERTGGTYSTLKVQPAELEDSGVYFCASSLRQGAIDTEAFFGQGTRLTVV.

The J gene is TRBJ1-2, the V gene TRBV5-4; TRBD1 agrees at 9 bases. The CDR3 is 14 amino acids. Germline CDR1 and CDR2: SGHNT and YYREEE (reference sequence). V lost 0 bases, J lost 7 bases, and 4 bases stayed unmatched. This CDR3 reads CASSLETGGSGYTF. The CDR3 nucleotides read TGTGCCAGCAGCTTGGAAACAGGGGGCAGTGGCTACACCTTC.

The chain combines TRBV10-2 with TRBJ1-2, with TRBD1 as a possible D gene (5 bases). CDR1 is WSHSY, CDR2 SAAADI, per germline. V was trimmed by 2 bases and J by 8 bases, leaving 15 bases between them. CDR3 length: 14 amino acids. The CDR3 is CASSEPGQKEGYTF. CDR3 sequence (DNA): TGCGCCAGCAGTGAGCCGGGGCAGAAGGAAGGCTACACCTTC.

This clone was detected many times. The V call is TRBV19, the J call TRBJ2-2; D is undetermined. V lost 6 bases and J lost 7, with 9 bases in between. Germline CDR1 and CDR2: LNHDA and SQIVND (reference sequence). The CDR3 is 12 amino acids. The CDR3 is CASRPLFGELFF. CDR3 bases: TGTGCCAGTAGACCCCTTTTCGGGGAGCTGTTTTTT.